The 26 T cell receptor beta chains in this list originate from one sample, sequenced in a study of T cells after yellow fever vaccination (dated by TCRdb to about 2019). Libraries were made using 5' RACE. The instrument was an Illumina NovaSeq 6000. In TCRdb, the public reads were trimmed at Q25 with fastp and aligned with MiXCR, with productive beta chains retained. Here each entry gathers all rows of one CDR3 protein and keeps the most common genes and DNA. The sample includes some 120,000 distinct CDR3 sequences, with about 8.2% observed a single time. Roughly 43% of the sample is held by the ten biggest clonotypes. Per the publication, the treatment or condition label means: live attenuated yellow fever vaccine strain. This material consisted of CD8+ T cells sorted from PBMCs, taken on the day of the yellow fever booster vaccination. The receptors shown here come from a man younger than 35 who received the YFV17D yellow fever vaccine.

The chain joins TRBV7-6 to TRBJ2-2, with D perhaps being TRBD1 or TRBD2 (6 bases each). The CDR3 runs 15 residues. The V and J ends lost 4 bases and 6 bases respectively, with 15 bases between them. CDR1 and CDR2 from the germline V gene are SGHVS and FNYEAQ. CDR3 sequence: CASSSGDSLSGELFF. CDR3 in DNA: TGTGCCAGCAGCTCAGGGGACTCCCTTTCCGGGGAGCTGTTTTTT.

This clonotype has more than one count but fewer than ten. The genes are TRBV9 and TRBJ2-2, with 13 bases lining up with TRBD2. CDR3 length equals 15 residues. The V gene end was trimmed by 7 bases and the J gene end by 3 bases; junction bases not matched to a gene: 3. Germline loops: CDR1 SGDLS, CDR2 YYNGEE. The CDR3 spells CASGGLAGDTGELFF. Here the CDR3 DNA reads TGTGCCAGCGGAGGACTAGCGGGGGACACCGGGGAGCTGTTTTTT.

V gene TRBV12-3 or TRBV12-4 combines with J gene TRBJ2-1; 9 bases map to TRBD2. The V segment lost 5 bases and the J segment 1 base; nucleotides outside the gene matches: 3. The CDR3 contains 15 residues. The CDR3 loop is CASSPRGGSYNEQFF. CDR3 DNA sequence: TGTGCCAGCAGTCCGCGGGGGGGTTCCTACAATGAGCAGTTCTTC.

This chain links TRBV27 with TRBJ1-2; D is ambiguous. This CDR3 has 13 amino acids. Trimming stripped 2 bases from V and 4 bases from J, with 8 bases between. Germline lookup yields CDR1 MNHEY and CDR2 SMNVEV (reference sequence). In DNA form, the CDR3 reads TGTGCCAGCAGTTTAATTGAAGGCTATGGCTACACCTTC. Translating it yields CASSLIEGYGYTF.

The V and J genes are TRBV6-5 and TRBJ1-5; D gene ambiguous. This CDR3 has 14 residues. CDR1 and CDR2 (germline): MNHEY, SVGAGI. V lost 5 bases and J 4 bases, leaving 12 bases between the germline ends. The CDR3 sequence: CASSPLNGNQPQHF. Written as DNA, the CDR3 is TGTGCCAGCAGTCCCCTAAACGGAAATCAGCCCCAGCATTTT.

There are a few counts of this clonotype. This chain links TRBV7-9 with TRBJ1-3, with D perhaps matching TRBD1 (5 bases). The V gene lost 6 bases and the J gene lost 0 bases, with 15 bases spanning the gap. The CDR3 runs 16 residues. Germline-derived CDR1 and CDR2 are SEHNR and FQNEAQ (reference sequence). The CDR3 DNA sequence: TGTGCCAGCAGGGACATGCGGCCCAACTCTGGAAACACCATATATTTT. Its protein product is CASRDMRPNSGNTIYF.

The chain recombines TRBV4-3 with TRBJ2-6; D unresolved. Trimming took 0 bases from V and 5 from J, leaving 8 bases between them. The CDR3 is 15 residues long. Germline V gene lookup returns CDR1 LGHNA and CDR2 YSLEER. Written as DNA, the CDR3 is TGCGCCAGCAGCCAAGACAGTTCAAGGGCCAACGTCCTGACTTTC. Translating it yields CASSQDSSRANVLTF.

The chain combines TRBV7-2 with TRBJ2-5, with 9 bases fitting TRBD2. From germline, CDR1 is SGHTA and CDR2 FQGNSA. CDR3 length: 13 residues. Trimming cost V 10 bases and J 3 bases; bases outside gene matches: 6. The CDR3 region is CATDLAGEETQYF. CDR3 DNA sequence: TGTGCCACCGATTTAGCGGGGGAAGAGACCCAGTACTTC.

The chain combines TRBV15 with TRBJ2-1; D is unclear. CDR3 length: 17 amino acids. The germline V gene has CDR1 LNHNV and CDR2 YYDKDF (reference sequence). Trimming left V 0 bases short and J 0 bases short, with 12 bases between. For the CDR3, the DNA is TGTGCCACCAGCAGAGAGTTGGCTACCCTCTCCTACAATGAGCAGTTCTTC. It encodes CATSRELATLSYNEQFF.

This clonotype has a handful of counts. The rearrangement uses TRBV9 and TRBJ2-1; no clear D. Germline V gives CDR1 SGDLS, CDR2 YYNGEE. V was clipped by 0 bases and J by 8 bases, with 3 bases between them. The CDR3 extends over 11 amino acids. The CDR3, as DNA: TGTGCCAGCAGCGTAGCGGATGAGCAGTTCTTC. Residues: CASSVADEQFF. The variable domain in full, completed from reference TRBV9 and TRBJ2-1, reads DSGVTQTPKHLITATGQRVTLRCSPRSGDLSVYWYQQSLDQGLQFLIQYYNGEERAKGNILERFSAQQFPDLHSELNLSSLELGDSALYFCASSVADEQFFGPGTRLTVL.

The chain links TRBV9 to TRBJ2-4, with D possibly matching TRBD1 (5 bases). The germline V gene has CDR1 SGDLS and CDR2 YYNGEE. V was shortened by 5 bases and J by 1 base, with 7 bases between the two germline ends. CDR3 length: 13 amino acids. The CDR3 spells CASSPGAKNIQYF. In DNA form, the CDR3 reads TGTGCCAGCAGTCCAGGGGCCAAAAACATTCAGTACTTC.

Turning to this clonotype: At one of its ends the junction is not consistent with the germline gene, which may arise from a read error. The rearrangement links TRBV12-3 or TRBV12-4 to TRBJ2-7; D call uncertain. The CDR3 extends over 13 amino acids. CDR3 protein: CASSLSETYGQYF. Written as DNA, the CDR3 is TGTGCCAGCAGTTTGTCGGAAACTTACGGGCAGTACTTC.

A few counts support this clonotype. The CDR3 sequence: CAISESGNQPQHF. CDR3 nucleotide sequence: TGTGCCATCAGTGAGTCGGGCAATCAGCCCCAGCATTTT. This chain links TRBV10-3 with TRBJ1-5; D is ambiguous. Trimming pared 0 bases from V and 2 bases from J, leaving 2 bases between. CDR1 and CDR2 from the germline V gene are ENHRY and SYGVKD. CDR3 length: 13 residues.

This clonotype was seen more than once but under ten times. The J gene is TRBJ2-5, the V gene TRBV14, with D maybe TRBD2 (5 bases). Germline V gene data show CDR1 as SGHDN and CDR2 as FVKESK. The CDR3 has 16 amino acids. Trimming took off 0 bases at V and 5 bases at J, with 16 bases between the two ends. CDR3 residues: CASSQETPSFIETQYF. CDR3 nucleotide sequence: TGTGCCAGCAGCCAAGAAACGCCTAGCTTTATCGAGACCCAGTACTTC.

This clonotype was observed a handful of times. This sequence joins TRBV2 and TRBJ1-5, with 10 nucleotides matching TRBD1. Per germline, CDR1 SNHLY and CDR2 FYNNEI. The CDR3 covers 14 residues. The trim removed 7 bases at V and 4 bases at J, leaving 4 bases unmatched. In DNA form, the CDR3 reads TGTGCCAGCAACTTGGGACAGGGGAATCAGCCCCAGCATTTT. It yields the protein CASNLGQGNQPQHF.

This clonotype was counted a few times. The chain links TRBV7-9 to TRBJ2-7; 7 bases align to TRBD1. Germline V gene data show CDR1 as SEHNR and CDR2 as FQNEAQ (reference sequence). Trimming cost V 8 bases and J 3 bases; bases outside gene matches: 10. There are 14 residues in the CDR3. The CDR3 protein is CASAEQGIHYEQYF. The CDR3 DNA reads TGTGCCAGCGCCGAACAGGGGATCCACTACGAGCAGTACTTC.

Within the sample, this clonotype is medium-sized (0.01 to 0.1%). The rearrangement uses TRBV10-2 and TRBJ2-2; TRBD2 matches at 7 bases. This CDR3 contains 17 residues. Losses at the gene ends were 3 bases for V and 2 bases for J; bases not matched to a gene: 9. The V gene's germline CDR1 is WSHSY and CDR2 SAAADI. CDR3 sequence reads: CASSDLGRGTNTGELFF. CDR3 sequence (DNA): TGCGCCAGCAGTGATCTAGGGCGGGGGACTAACACCGGGGAGCTGTTTTTT.

The V gene is TRBV12-3 or TRBV12-4, the J gene TRBJ1-4; 8 bases agree with TRBD1. Trimming removed 5 bases from V and 5 bases from J; junction bases left unmatched: 4. This CDR3 region has 14 residues. For the CDR3, the DNA is TGTGCCAGCAGTGGGACAGGAGTAAATGAAAAACTGTTTTTT. Amino acid sequence: CASSGTGVNEKLFF.

This clonotype was observed a handful of times. This rearrangement joins TRBV20-1 to TRBJ2-3; 7 bases line up with TRBD1. With 3 bases clipped from V and 2 bases from J, the junction kept 17 bases outside the gene matches. In germline, CDR1 is DFQATT, CDR2 SNEGSKA (reference sequence). The CDR3 is 18 residues long. Written as DNA, the CDR3 is TGCAGTGCTAGCAAATCTACCGGGACAGTACTTTACACAGATACGCAGTATTTT. Protein product: CSASKSTGTVLYTDTQYF.

The chain links TRBV6-5 to TRBJ2-7, with D tentatively TRBD2 (5 bases). The DNA end favors TRBJ2-1, so the J call may be wrong. The CDR3 sequence is 12 residues long. Germline V gives CDR1 MNHEY, CDR2 SVGAGI. The CDR3 here is CASSYSTGEQFF. Here the CDR3 DNA reads TGTGCCAGCAGTTACTCGACGGGAGAGCAGTTCTTC.

CDR3 DNA sequence: TGCAGTGCTAGAGATTTTGAGGGTTCGGTCGGGTATAATTCACCCCTCCACTTT. It encodes CSARDFEGSVGYNSPLHF. The V gene is TRBV20-1, the J gene TRBJ1-6; D ambiguous. In germline, CDR1 is DFQATT, CDR2 SNEGSKA (reference sequence). V gave up 0 bases and J gave up 4 bases, with 19 bases separating them. The CDR3 is made up of 18 amino acids.

The chain is built from TRBV11-2 and TRBJ2-5; 7 bases are a match to TRBD1. Germline V gene data show CDR1 as SGHAT and CDR2 as FQNNGV. CDR3 size: 15 residues. V lost 8 bases and J lost 7; bases outside the gene matches: 16. This CDR3 is CASEGADSAFRTQYF. As DNA, the CDR3 is TGTGCCAGCGAGGGGGCGGACTCGGCGTTTCGGACCCAGTACTTC.

This clonotype was detected a few times. This sequence joins TRBV6-6 and TRBJ1-5, with a possible D match to TRBD1 (5 bases). This CDR3 has 14 residues. Germline V gives CDR1 MNHNY, CDR2 SVGAGI (reference sequence). V lost 6 bases, J lost 6 bases, and 15 bases lay in between. The CDR3 region is CASSPGSPRQPQHF. The DNA for the CDR3 is TGTGCCAGCAGCCCAGGGTCCCCTCGTCAGCCCCAGCATTTT.

This clonotype has a count of ten or more. CDR3 in DNA: TGCGCCAGCAGCCCTGGGACAGGGGCCTATGAGCAGTTCTTC. It encodes CASSPGTGAYEQFF. The chain combines TRBV5-1 with TRBJ2-1; 10 bases fit TRBD1. Germline CDR1 is SGHRS and CDR2 is YFSETQ. This CDR3 has 14 amino acids. V was pared by 4 bases and J by 8 bases, with 6 bases of the junction left unmatched.

This clonotype has just a few counts. This chain links TRBV6-5 with TRBJ2-3; 13 bases agree with TRBD2. CDR1 is MNHEY, CDR2 SVGAGI, per germline. V trimming: 4 bases; J trimming: 0 bases; junction bases outside the gene matches: 7. This CDR3 has 18 amino acids. The CDR3 nucleotides read TGTGCCAGCAGTTCCTGGACTAGCGGGGGCCCTAGCACAGATACGCAGTATTTT. Amino acids: CASSSWTSGGPSTDTQYF.

This clonotype showed up just a few times. The CDR3 reads CASSLPAAGEAFF. CDR3 nucleotide sequence: TGTGCCAGCAGTTTGCCCGCCGCAGGGGAGGCGTTCTTC. This chain links TRBV12-3 or TRBV12-4 with TRBJ2-1, with D perhaps assigned TRBD1 or TRBD2 (6 bases each). CDR3 length: 13 amino acids. V lost 3 bases and J 15 bases, leaving 18 bases between the germline ends.